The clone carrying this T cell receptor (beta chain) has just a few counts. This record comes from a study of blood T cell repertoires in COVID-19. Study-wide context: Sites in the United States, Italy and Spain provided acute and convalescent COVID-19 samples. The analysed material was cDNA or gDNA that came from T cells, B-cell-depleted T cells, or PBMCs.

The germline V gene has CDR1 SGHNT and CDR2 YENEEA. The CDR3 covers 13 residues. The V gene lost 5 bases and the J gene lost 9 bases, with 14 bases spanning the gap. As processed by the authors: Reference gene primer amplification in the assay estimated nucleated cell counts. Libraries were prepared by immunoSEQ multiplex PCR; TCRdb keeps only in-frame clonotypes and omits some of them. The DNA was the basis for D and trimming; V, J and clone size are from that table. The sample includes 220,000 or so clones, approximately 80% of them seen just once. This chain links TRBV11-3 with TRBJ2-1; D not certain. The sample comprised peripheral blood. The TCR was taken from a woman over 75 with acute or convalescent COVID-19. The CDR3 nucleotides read TGTGCCAGCAGCCTCAATACTAAGACTGAGCAGTTCTTC. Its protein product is CASSLNTKTEQFF.